This TCR beta chain came from a study of CD8 T cells in Susac syndrome. Broader study findings: The total CD8+ repertoires yielded some 15 Susac-specific public clones and the CD8+ TEMRA repertoires yielded five.

RNA amounts of roughly 0.45 to 1 ug underwent reverse transcription with random hexamers. The TCR beta CDR3 was amplified by immunoSEQ multiplex PCR across 54 Vbeta, 13 Jbeta. MiXCR was run by TCRdb on the immunoSEQ multiplex PCR reads, yielding one entry per CDR3 protein. The table lists roughly 130,000 distinct CDR3 sequences, around 94% of them singletons. The CDR3 covers 14 residues. CDR1 is MNHEY and CDR2 is SVGEGT in the germline V gene. V gave up 6 bases and J gave up 6 bases; unmatched junction bases: 9. A word on this clonotype: Its target is unknown.

Sequencing of TCR beta drew on CD8+ and CD4+ T cells from blood. Negative isolation was used for CD8+ and CD4+ T cells and FACS enrichment for TEMRA cells. This chain connects TRBV6-2 or TRBV6-3 to TRBJ2-7; TRBD1 agrees at 9 bases. This sequence originates from a human donor with Susac syndrome. The material sequenced was CD8+ T cells from PBMCs. The CDR3 sequence is CASRGPVTGGEQYF. DNA for the CDR3: TGTGCCAGCAGAGGTCCGGTGACAGGGGGCGAGCAGTACTTC.